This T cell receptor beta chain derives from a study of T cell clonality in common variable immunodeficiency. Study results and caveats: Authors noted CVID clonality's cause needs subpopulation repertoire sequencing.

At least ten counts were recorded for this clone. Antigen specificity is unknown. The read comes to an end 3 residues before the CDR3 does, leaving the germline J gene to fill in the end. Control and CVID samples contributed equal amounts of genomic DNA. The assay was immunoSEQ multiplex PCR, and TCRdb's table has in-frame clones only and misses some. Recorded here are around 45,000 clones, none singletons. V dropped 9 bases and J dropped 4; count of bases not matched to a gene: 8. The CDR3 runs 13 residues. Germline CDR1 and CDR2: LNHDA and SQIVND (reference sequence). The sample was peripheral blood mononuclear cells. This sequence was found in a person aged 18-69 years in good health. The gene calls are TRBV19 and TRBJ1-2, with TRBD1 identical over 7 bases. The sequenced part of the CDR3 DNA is TGTGCCAGCGATCTGGCAGGGGGCTATGGC. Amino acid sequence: CASDLAGGYG. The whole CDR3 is CASDLAGGYGYTF.